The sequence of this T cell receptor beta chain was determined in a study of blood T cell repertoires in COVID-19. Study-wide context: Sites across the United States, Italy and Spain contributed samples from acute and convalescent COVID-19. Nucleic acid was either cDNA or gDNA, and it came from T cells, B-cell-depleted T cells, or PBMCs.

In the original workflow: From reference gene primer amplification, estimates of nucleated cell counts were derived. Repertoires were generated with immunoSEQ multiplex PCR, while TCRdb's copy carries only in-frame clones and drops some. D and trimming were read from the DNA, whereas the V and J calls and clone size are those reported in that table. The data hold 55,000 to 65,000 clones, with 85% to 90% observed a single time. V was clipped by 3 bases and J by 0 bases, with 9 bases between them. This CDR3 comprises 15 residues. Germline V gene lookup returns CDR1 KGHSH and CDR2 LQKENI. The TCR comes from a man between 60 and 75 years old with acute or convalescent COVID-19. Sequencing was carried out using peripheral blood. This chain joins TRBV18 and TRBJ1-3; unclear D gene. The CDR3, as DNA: TGTGCCAGCTCACCGGCGGGCTTCTCTGGAAACACCATATATTTT. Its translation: CASSPAGFSGNTIYF.